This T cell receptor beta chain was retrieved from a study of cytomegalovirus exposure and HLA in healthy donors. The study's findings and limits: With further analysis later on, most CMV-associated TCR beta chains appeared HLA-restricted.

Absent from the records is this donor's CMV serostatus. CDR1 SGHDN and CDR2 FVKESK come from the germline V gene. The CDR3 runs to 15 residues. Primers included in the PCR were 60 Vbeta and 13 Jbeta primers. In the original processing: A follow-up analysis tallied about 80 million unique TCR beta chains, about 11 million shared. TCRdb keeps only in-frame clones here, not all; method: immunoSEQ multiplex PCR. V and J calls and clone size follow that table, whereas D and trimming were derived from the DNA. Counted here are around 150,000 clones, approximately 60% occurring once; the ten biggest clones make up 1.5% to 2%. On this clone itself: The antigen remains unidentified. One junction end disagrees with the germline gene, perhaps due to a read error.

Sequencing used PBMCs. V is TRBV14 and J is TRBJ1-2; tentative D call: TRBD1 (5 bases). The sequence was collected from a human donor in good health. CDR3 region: CASSRRTLDNYGSTF. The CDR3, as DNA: TGTGCCAGCAGCAGAAGGACACTCGATAACTATGGCTCCACCTTC. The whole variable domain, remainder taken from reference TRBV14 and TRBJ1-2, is EAGVTQFPSHSVIEKGQTVTLRCDPISGHDNLYWYRRVMGKEIKFLLHFVKESKQDESGMPNNRFLAERTGGTYSTLKVQPAELEDSGVYFCASSRRTLDNYGSTFGSGTRLTVV.